The 11 T cell receptor beta chains below come from one sample, sequenced in a study of tumor-infiltrating lymphocytes in primary liver carcinoma. A constant-region primer primed TCR beta cDNA synthesis from roughly 500 ng of total RNA. TCR beta libraries came from three nested multiplex PCR rounds using slightly modified ARM-PCR. Investigators reported that the first two PCR rounds, at roughly 10 cycles each, used TRBV1-TRBV30 forward primers with a C-beta reverse primer. In TCRdb, the multiplex PCR reads were re-called with MiXCR into one record per CDR3 protein. Of some 64,000 distinct CDR3 sequences in the sample, 71% are singletons; the top ten hold 40% to 45%. Each 20-30 mg portion of unsorted bulk tissue served as the source for co-extraction of RNA and DNA. Source material: liver tumor tissue from sampling region 4. The subset here: tumor region T4, right-lateral pole. The receptors were gathered from a middle-aged man with primary liver carcinoma and hepatitis B virus infection.

Note on this clonotype: One end of the junction varies from germline; a read error may be responsible. V and J are TRBV4-1 and TRBJ1-1, with D perhaps TRBD1 (5 bases). Germline V lookup: CDR1 MGHRA, CDR2 YSYEKL. CDR3 size: 16 residues. The CDR3 bases are TGCGTCAGCAGCCAAGAGCGAGCAGGGATGAACACTGAAGCTTTCTTC. Translation: CVSSQERAGMNTEAFF.

Concerning this clonotype: A junction boundary mismatches the germline segment, possibly from a read error. The chain has TRBV10-2 and TRBJ2-3; a possible D gene is TRBD1 (6 bases). The CDR3 is 15 residues long. CDR1 and CDR2 (germline): WSHSY, SAAADI. DNA for the CDR3: TGCGCCTGCAGTGAGTCGACGGCAGGGGCAGATACGCGGTATTTT. It is translated as CACSESTAGADTRYF.

The V and J genes are TRBV21-1 and TRBJ2-3; TRBD1, as called in the table, went unchecked against the DNA. TRBV21-1 is tagged as a pseudogene. The CDR3 has 17 amino acids. CDR3 sequence: CASSKVQDGGRLDTQYF. DNA of the CDR3: TGTGCCAGCAGCAAAGTTCAGGACGGGGGGCGATTGGATACGCAGTATTTT.

With regard to this clonotype: The junction and the germline gene differ at one end; a read error may be behind it. The rearrangement joins TRBV6-2 or TRBV6-3 to TRBJ2-3, with 7 bases that match TRBD1. Germline CDR1 MNHEY, CDR2 SVGEGT. The CDR3 contains 16 residues. The CDR3 here is CVSSFVGEGAMDTQYF. In DNA, the CDR3 is TGTGTCAGCAGCTTCGTGGGAGAGGGGGCAATGGATACGCAGTATTTT.

This clonotype was detected ten times or more. V usage is TRBV12-3 or TRBV12-4 and J usage is TRBJ2-6; possible D gene TRBD2, 6 bases. CDR3 length equals 15 residues. V lost 5 bases and J 0 bases, leaving 8 bases between the germline ends. CDR3 sequence: CASSPGGSGANVLTF. CDR3 sequence (DNA): TGTGCCAGCAGTCCCGGGGGCTCTGGGGCCAACGTCCTGACTTTC.

Turning to this clonotype: A much bigger clone sits one base away, suggesting this may be a read error. V is TRBV11-2 and J is TRBJ2-7; D unresolved. CDR1 is SGHAT, CDR2 FQNNGV, per germline. The CDR3 loop spans 15 amino acids. The chain's CDR3 is CVSSLSVGISYEQCF. The CDR3, as DNA: TGTGTCAGCAGCCTATCTGTGGGAATATCCTACGAGCAGTGCTTC.

This clonotype was recorded a few times. An end of the junction differs from the germline gene, which may be a read error. V gene TRBV29-1 combines with J gene TRBJ1-5; D unresolved. The CDR3 sequence is 13 residues long. The germline V gene has CDR1 SQVTM and CDR2 ANQGSEA. The CDR3 coding sequence is TGCAGCGTTGTTGGTCAGATCAATCAGCCCCAGCGTTTT. It is translated as CSVVGQINQPQRF.

This rearrangement joins TRBV10-3 to TRBJ2-1, with TRBD2 matching 9 bases. This CDR3 spans 17 amino acids. Losses at the gene ends were 10 bases for V and 4 bases for J; bases not matched to a gene: 17. Germline V CDR1 and CDR2: ENHRY, SYGVKD. CDR3 protein: CATMSNHQREDYNEQFF. The CDR3 DNA sequence: TGTGCCACCATGTCCAACCACCAGCGGGAGGATTACAATGAGCAGTTCTTC.

The chain has TRBV12-3 or TRBV12-4 and TRBJ2-5; no clear D. Trimming left V 11 bases short and J 7 bases short, with 20 bases between. The CDR3 has 13 residues. CDR3 bases: TGTGCCCGTAGTTTAACGGTTGGGTGGACCCAGTACTTC. Its translation is CARSLTVGWTQYF.

A note on this clonotype: This CDR3 fails to terminate in the conserved phenylalanine or tryptophan, so it likely reflects a read error. The chain uses TRBV7-9 and TRBJ2-7; 13 nucleotides align to TRBD2. This CDR3 has 18 residues. Trimming cost V 9 bases and J 2 bases; bases outside gene matches: 16. Germline V CDR1 and CDR2: SEHNR, FQNEAQ (reference sequence). The CDR3 DNA sequence: TGTGCCAGTAGCGGCGGGACTAGCGGGAACCAGCGCCCCTACGAGCAGTACCTC. Protein product: CASSGGTSGNQRPYEQYL.

Comments on this clonotype: The germline gene is not matched at one end of the junction; a read error may be the cause. The rearrangement links TRBV4-1 to TRBJ2-3; a possible D gene is TRBD2 (5 bases). The CDR3 totals 18 residues. CDR1 and CDR2 from the germline V gene are MGHRA and YSYEKL. The CDR3 DNA sequence: TGCGCCAGCAGCCAAGATGGCAGCTTGGTCGCTAGCACAGATATGCAGTATTTT. Its translation is CASSQDGSLVASTDMQYF.